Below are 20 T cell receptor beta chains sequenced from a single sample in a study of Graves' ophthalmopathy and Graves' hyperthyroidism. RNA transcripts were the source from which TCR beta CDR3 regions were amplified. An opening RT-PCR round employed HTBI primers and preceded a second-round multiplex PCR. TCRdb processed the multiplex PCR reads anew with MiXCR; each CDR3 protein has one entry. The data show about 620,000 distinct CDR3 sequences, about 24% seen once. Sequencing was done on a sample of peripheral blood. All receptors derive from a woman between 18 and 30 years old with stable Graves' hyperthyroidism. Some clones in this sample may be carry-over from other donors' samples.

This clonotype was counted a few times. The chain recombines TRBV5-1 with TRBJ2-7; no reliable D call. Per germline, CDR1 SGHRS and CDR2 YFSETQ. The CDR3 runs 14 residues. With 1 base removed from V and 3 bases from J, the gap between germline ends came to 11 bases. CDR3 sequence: CASSLNGGDYEQYF. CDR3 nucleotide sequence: TGCGCCAGCAGCTTGAACGGCGGAGACTACGAGCAGTACTTC.

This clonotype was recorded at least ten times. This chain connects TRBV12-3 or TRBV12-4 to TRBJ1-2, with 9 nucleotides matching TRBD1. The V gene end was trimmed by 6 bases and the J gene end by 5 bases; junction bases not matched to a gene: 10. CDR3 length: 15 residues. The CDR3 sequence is CASSNYGQGIYGYTF. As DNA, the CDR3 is TGTGCCAGCAGCAATTATGGACAGGGGATTTATGGCTACACCTTC.

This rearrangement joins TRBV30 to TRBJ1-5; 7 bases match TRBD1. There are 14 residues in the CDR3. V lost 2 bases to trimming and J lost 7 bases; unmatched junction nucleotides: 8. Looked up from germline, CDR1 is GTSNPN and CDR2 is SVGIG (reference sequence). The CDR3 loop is CAWSQLTGEQPQHF. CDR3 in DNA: TGTGCCTGGAGTCAACTCACAGGGGAACAGCCCCAGCATTTT. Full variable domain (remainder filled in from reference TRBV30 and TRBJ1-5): SQTIHQWPATLVQPVGSPLSLECTVEGTSNPNLYWYRQAAGRGLQLLFYSVGIGQISSEVPQNLSASRPQDRQFILSSKKLLLSDSGFYLCAWSQLTGEQPQHFGDGTRLSIL.

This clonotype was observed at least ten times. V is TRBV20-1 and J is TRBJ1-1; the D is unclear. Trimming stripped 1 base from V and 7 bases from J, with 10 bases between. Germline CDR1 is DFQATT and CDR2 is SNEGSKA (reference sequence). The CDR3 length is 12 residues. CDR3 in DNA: TGCAGTGCTAGAGCGGGATCGCGTGAAGCTTTCTTT. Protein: CSARAGSREAFF.

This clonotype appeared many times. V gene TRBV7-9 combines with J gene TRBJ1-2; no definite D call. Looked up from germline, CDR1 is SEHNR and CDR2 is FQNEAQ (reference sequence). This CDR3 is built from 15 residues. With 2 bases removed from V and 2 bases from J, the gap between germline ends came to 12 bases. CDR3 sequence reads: CASSLKPTGNYGYTF. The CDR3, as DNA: TGTGCCAGCAGCTTAAAACCTACCGGGAACTATGGCTACACCTTC.

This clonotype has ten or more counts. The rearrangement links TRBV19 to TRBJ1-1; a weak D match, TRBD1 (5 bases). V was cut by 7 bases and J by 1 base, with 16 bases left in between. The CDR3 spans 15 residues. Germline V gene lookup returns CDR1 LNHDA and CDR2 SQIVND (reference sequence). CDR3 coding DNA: TGTGCCAGTAAGGAGTCTGGGGCCGGGAACACTGAAGCTTTCTTT. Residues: CASKESGAGNTEAFF.

The CDR3 here is CASSLGILAGGSYEQYF. CDR3 bases: TGTGCCAGCAGCCTAGGAATCTTAGCGGGGGGCAGCTACGAGCAGTACTTC. This rearrangement joins TRBV7-8 to TRBJ2-7, with 10 positions matching TRBD2. V dropped 5 bases and J dropped 3; count of bases not matched to a gene: 13. The CDR3 totals 17 residues. Germline V gives CDR1 SGHVS, CDR2 FQNEAQ.

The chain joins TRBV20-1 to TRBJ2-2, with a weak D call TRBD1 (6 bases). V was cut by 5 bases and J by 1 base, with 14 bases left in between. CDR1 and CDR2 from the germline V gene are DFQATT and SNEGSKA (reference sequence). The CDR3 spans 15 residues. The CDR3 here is CSADPAQGNTGELFF. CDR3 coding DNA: TGCAGTGCTGACCCAGCACAGGGGAACACCGGGGAGCTGTTTTTT.

This chain's CDR3 is CASSIASAFRETQYF. CDR3 coding DNA: TGTGCCAGTAGTATAGCTAGCGCATTCCGGGAGACCCAGTACTTC. This chain connects TRBV19 to TRBJ2-5, with a tentative D call TRBD2 (6 bases). V shed 1 base and J shed 5 bases, with 14 bases lying between them. This CDR3 has 15 amino acids. CDR1 is LNHDA, CDR2 SQIVND, per germline (reference sequence). Using reference TRBV19 and TRBJ2-5 for the parts outside the CDR3, the full variable domain is DGGITQSPKYLFRKEGQNVTLSCEQNLNHDAMYWYRQDPGQGLRLIYYSQIVNDFQKGDIAEGYSVSREKKESFPLTVTSAQKNPTAFYLCASSIASAFRETQYFGPGTRLLVL.

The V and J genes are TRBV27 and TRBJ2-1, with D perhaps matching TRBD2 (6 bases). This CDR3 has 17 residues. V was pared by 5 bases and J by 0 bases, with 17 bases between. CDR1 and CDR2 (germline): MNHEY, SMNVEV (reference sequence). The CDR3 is CASSPGTGQSSYNEQFF. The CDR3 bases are TGTGCCAGCAGTCCAGGGACTGGCCAGAGCTCCTACAATGAGCAGTTCTTC.

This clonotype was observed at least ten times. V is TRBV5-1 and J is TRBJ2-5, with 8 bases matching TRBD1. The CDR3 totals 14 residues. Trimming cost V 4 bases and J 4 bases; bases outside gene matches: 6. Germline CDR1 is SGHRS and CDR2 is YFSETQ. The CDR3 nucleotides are TGCGCCAGCAGCCGGACAGGGCAACGAGAGACCCAGTACTTC. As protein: CASSRTGQRETQYF.

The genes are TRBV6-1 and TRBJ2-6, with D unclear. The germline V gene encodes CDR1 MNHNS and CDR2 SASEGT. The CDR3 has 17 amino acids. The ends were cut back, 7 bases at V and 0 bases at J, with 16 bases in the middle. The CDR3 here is CASKMVRYFSGANVLTF. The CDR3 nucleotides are TGTGCCAGCAAGATGGTCAGATATTTCTCTGGGGCCAACGTCCTGACTTTC.

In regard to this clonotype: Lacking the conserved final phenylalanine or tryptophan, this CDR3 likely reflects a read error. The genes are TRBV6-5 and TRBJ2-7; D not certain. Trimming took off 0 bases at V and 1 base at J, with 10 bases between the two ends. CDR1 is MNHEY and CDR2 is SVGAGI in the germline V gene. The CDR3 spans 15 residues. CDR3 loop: CASSYSSDGSYEQYY. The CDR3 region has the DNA TGTGCCAGCAGTTACTCGTCGGACGGATCCTACGAGCAGTACTAC.

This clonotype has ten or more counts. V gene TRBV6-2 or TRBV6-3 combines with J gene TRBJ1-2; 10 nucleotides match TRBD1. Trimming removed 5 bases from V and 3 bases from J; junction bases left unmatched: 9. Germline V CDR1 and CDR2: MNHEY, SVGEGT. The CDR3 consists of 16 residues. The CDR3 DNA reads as TGTGCCAGCAGTCCCCGGACAGGGGGAGTTGACTATGGCTACACCTTC. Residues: CASSPRTGGVDYGYTF.

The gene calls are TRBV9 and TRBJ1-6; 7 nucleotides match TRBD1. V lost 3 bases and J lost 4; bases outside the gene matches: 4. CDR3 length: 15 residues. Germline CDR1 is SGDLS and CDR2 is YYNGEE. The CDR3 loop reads CASSDRTGYNSPLHF. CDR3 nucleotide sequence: TGTGCCAGCAGCGACCGGACAGGTTATAATTCACCCCTCCACTTT. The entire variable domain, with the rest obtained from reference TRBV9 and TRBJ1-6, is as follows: DSGVTQTPKHLITATGQRVTLRCSPRSGDLSVYWYQQSLDQGLQFLIQYYNGEERAKGNILERFSAQQFPDLHSELNLSSLELGDSALYFCASSDRTGYNSPLHFGNGTRLTVT.

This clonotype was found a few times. CDR3 nucleotides: TGTGCCAGCAGTCTCGGGTTAGTAGTTTATAATTCACCCCTCCACTTT. Translation: CASSLGLVVYNSPLHF. This sequence joins TRBV12-3 or TRBV12-4 and TRBJ1-6; D remains ambiguous. The CDR3 has 16 residues. V lost 5 bases to trimming and J lost 4 bases, with 15 bases between them.

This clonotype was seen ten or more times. The CDR3 loop is CASSPAIDAGGGYTF. CDR3 DNA sequence: TGTGCCAGCAGTCCCGCCATCGACGCCGGGGGGGGTTACACCTTC. V is TRBV6-1 and J is TRBJ1-2; tentative D call: TRBD1 (5 bases). CDR1 and CDR2 from the germline V gene are MNHNS and SASEGT. The CDR3 is 15 amino acids. V was trimmed by 5 bases and J by 11 bases, leaving 24 bases between them.

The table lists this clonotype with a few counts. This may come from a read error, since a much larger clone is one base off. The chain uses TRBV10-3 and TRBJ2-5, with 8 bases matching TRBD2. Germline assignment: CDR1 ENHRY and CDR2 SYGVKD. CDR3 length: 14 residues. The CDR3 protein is CAISAPGGSETKYF. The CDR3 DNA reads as TGTGCCATCAGTGCGCCGGGGGGGTCAGAGACCAAGTACTTC.

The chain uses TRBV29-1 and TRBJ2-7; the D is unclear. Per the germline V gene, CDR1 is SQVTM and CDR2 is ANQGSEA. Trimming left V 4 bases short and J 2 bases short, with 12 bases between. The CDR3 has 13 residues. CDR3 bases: TGCAGCGTTGTTGGTTCAACAGCCTACGAGCAGTACTTC. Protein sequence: CSVVGSTAYEQYF.

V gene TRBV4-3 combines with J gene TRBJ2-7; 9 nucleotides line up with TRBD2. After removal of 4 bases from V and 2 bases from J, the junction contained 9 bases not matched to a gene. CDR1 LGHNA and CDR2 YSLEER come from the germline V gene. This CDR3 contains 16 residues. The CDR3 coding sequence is TGCGCCAGCAGCCTATCCACTAGCGGGTTAACCTACGAGCAGTACTTC. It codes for CASSLSTSGLTYEQYF.